Listed below are T cell receptor beta chains from one sample, sequenced in a study of siplizumab effects on memory and regulatory T cells. Libraries were prepared by immunoSEQ multiplex PCR; TCRdb keeps only in-frame clonotypes and omits some of them. Of about 120,000 clones listed, about 94% were seen once; the top ten hold about 0.16%. Sequences were obtained from non-Treg CD4+ T cells sorted from blood. The origin of the receptors is a human donor in good health. Both conserved end residues are trimmed from each CDR3. The D gene is left open where the match is weak. Size is stated for part of the rows, as once, few or many counts, or as a class when the clone is expanded.

size | J | D | V | CDR3
. | TRBJ2-1 | TRBD2 | TRBV2 | ASSGTSGLSYNEQF
. | TRBJ1-2 | . | TRBV18 | ASSPDSVENYGYT
. | TRBJ2-7 | . | TRBV9 | ASSARRESYEQY
. | TRBJ2-5 | TRBD2 | TRBV5-1 | ASSLYPGRAETQY
. | TRBJ1-2 | . | TRBV7-8 | ASRPGGAVGYT
. | TRBJ2-2 | . | TRBV29-1 | SVLRGRSNTGELF
. | TRBJ2-2 | . | TRBV10-3 | AISELDTGELF
once | TRBJ2-7 | TRBD1 | TRBV27 | ASSLWGTVVYEQY
once | TRBJ1-1 | TRBD1 | TRBV2 | ASSKDRGLSEAF
. | TRBJ2-1 | . | TRBV7-3 | ASSLNPPTGYNEQF
. | TRBJ1-5 | . | TRBV19 | ASKPDFPGSPQH
. | TRBJ1-2 | . | TRBV6-5 | ASRPTGYANYGYT
once | TRBJ1-3 | . | TRBV7-2 | ASSSRGNTIY
. | TRBJ1-2 | TRBD1 | TRBV29-1 | SVLLGQGNYGYT
. | TRBJ2-6 | TRBD2 | TRBV2 | ASRGTSGANVLT
. | TRBJ1-4 | TRBD1 | TRBV4-1 | ASSHRQGGEKLF
. | TRBJ1-5 | . | TRBV5-1 | ASSLDGYNQPQH
. | TRBJ2-1 | TRBD2 | TRBV6-1 | ASSEGEGGSYNEQF
. | TRBJ2-5 | . | TRBV7-9 | ASSEGAGYPTQY
. | TRBJ1-1 | . | TRBV5-4 | ASSLEPGWTEAF
. | TRBJ2-1 | TRBD1 | TRBV6-5 | AVAGTGDFNEQF
. | TRBJ1-4 | TRBD1 | TRBV2 | ASNYRGNEKLF
. | TRBJ1-6 | . | TRBV28 | ASNGGSPLH
. | TRBJ2-7 | . | TRBV7-6 | ASSPLRAGNSYEQY
. | TRBJ1-1 | . | TRBV5-6 | ATINVGGSEAF
. | TRBJ1-2 | . | TRBV6-1 | ASRQGLAGYT
once | TRBJ1-4 | . | TRBV19 | ASSIDDGLGKLF
once | TRBJ2-1 | . | TRBV9 | ASSVGGGASYEQF
few | TRBJ1-2 | . | TRBV7-9 | ASSLRDNYGYT
. | TRBJ1-1 | . | TRBV6-1 | ASRPRDTRAF
. | TRBJ2-3 | TRBD2 | TRBV7-2 | ASSPAYWGGADTQY
. | TRBJ1-3 | TRBD1 | TRBV19 | ASSMLGQERNTIY
. | TRBJ1-2 | . | TRBV28 | ASSLYGGYGYT
. | TRBJ1-5 | . | TRBV6-6 | ASTRPDQPQH
. | TRBJ2-2 | TRBD2 | TRBV5-4 | ASSFLAGDTGELF
. | TRBJ1-6 | . | TRBV5-4 | ASSSQGPGSNSPLH
. | TRBJ1-2 | . | TRBV7-9 | ASSQWVGGSNYGYT